What follows are 20 T cell receptor beta chains derived from one specimen sequenced in a study of blood T cell repertoires in COVID-19. TCRdb's table, derived via immunoSEQ multiplex PCR, lists solely in-frame clones and lacks some. There are around 250,000 clones in the sample; roughly 81% occur only once, and under 8% lies in the top ten. Sequenced input: PBMCs or T cells enriched from blood (not recorded which). Receptors originate from a woman between 45 and 65 years old who had been exposed to COVID-19.

The gene calls are TRBV6-5 and TRBJ2-7; D gene ambiguous. This CDR3 comprises 14 residues. V lost 6 bases and J lost 2, with 14 bases in between. Germline V gene sequence: CDR1 MNHEY, CDR2 SVGAGI. The CDR3 spells CASRLPILTYEQYF. Written as DNA, the CDR3 is TGTGCCAGCAGACTGCCGATCCTAACCTACGAGCAGTACTTC.

This chain uses TRBV29-1 with TRBJ1-1, with D unclear. Between the trimmed V and J ends, which lost 3 bases and 9 bases, there was a span of 8 bases. Germline CDR1 is SQVTM and CDR2 is ANQGSEA. The CDR3 runs to 10 residues. CDR3 loop: CSVERSQAFF. CDR3 sequence (DNA): TGCAGCGTTGAGAGGTCCCAAGCTTTCTTT. The entire variable domain, with the rest obtained from reference TRBV29-1 and TRBJ1-1, is as follows: SAVISQKPSRDICQRGTSLTIQCQVDSQVTMMFWYRQQPGQSLTLIATANQGSEATYESGFVIDKFPISRPNLTFSTLTVSNMSPEDSSIYLCSVERSQAFFGQGTRLTVV.

This clone was seen a handful of times. The chain carries TRBV24-1 and TRBJ1-2; 8 positions agree with TRBD1. Looked up from germline, CDR1 is KGHDR and CDR2 is SFDVKD. Trimming took 4 bases from V and 4 from J; bases not matched to a gene: 1. This CDR3 is built from 13 residues. CDR3: CATSDDRGYGYTF. The DNA for the CDR3 is TGTGCCACCAGTGACGACAGGGGCTATGGCTACACCTTC.

The genes are TRBV27 and TRBJ1-1; 8 nucleotides match TRBD1. CDR1 MNHEY and CDR2 SMNVEV come from the germline V gene (reference sequence). With 5 bases clipped from V and 1 base from J, the junction kept 3 bases outside the gene matches. The CDR3 is 14 amino acids. The CDR3 is CASSRRGPNTEAFF. CDR3 DNA sequence: TGTGCCAGCAGTCGCAGGGGGCCGAACACTGAAGCTTTCTTT.

The CDR3 DNA sequence: TGTGCCAGCATTGACAGGTCGGGCACCGGGGAGCTGTTTTTT. Its protein product is CASIDRSGTGELFF. The genes are TRBV28 and TRBJ2-2, with D tentatively TRBD1 (6 bases). The V end lost 7 bases, the J end lost 4 bases, and 13 bases lay between the germline ends. CDR1 and CDR2 (germline): MDHEN, SYDVKM. CDR3 size: 14 residues.

The chain uses TRBV13 and TRBJ2-7, with 11 bases identical to TRBD1. With 3 bases clipped from V and 0 bases from J, the junction kept 4 bases outside the gene matches. This CDR3 has 16 amino acids. Germline CDR1 is PRHDT and CDR2 is FYEKMQ (reference sequence). Here the CDR3 DNA reads TGTGCCAGCAGCTTCTGGGACAGGGGGACCTCCTACGAGCAGTACTTC. It encodes CASSFWDRGTSYEQYF.

The genes are TRBV10-3 and TRBJ2-7, with D possibly being TRBD2 (5 bases). V was pared by 2 bases and J by 7 bases, with 9 bases between. The CDR3 is 12 amino acids. Germline V gene sequence: CDR1 ENHRY, CDR2 SYGVKD. The CDR3 sequence: CAISEMREEQYF. CDR3 nucleotide sequence: TGTGCCATCAGTGAGATGAGGGAGGAGCAGTACTTC.

The V gene is TRBV7-9, the J gene TRBJ2-7; 7 bases match TRBD1. The V and J ends lost 3 bases and 0 bases, in that order; junction bases with no gene match: 5. The CDR3 extends over 15 amino acids. The germline V gene has CDR1 SEHNR and CDR2 FQNEAQ (reference sequence). The CDR3 loop reads CASSFLGGGSYEQYF. CDR3 sequence (DNA): TGTGCCAGCAGCTTTCTAGGGGGCGGCTCCTACGAGCAGTACTTC.

This clone was observed a few times. The rearrangement links TRBV4-1 to TRBJ2-7; TRBD2 matches at 9 bases. The CDR3 spans 18 residues. CDR1 MGHRA and CDR2 YSYEKL come from the germline V gene. Trimming cost V 1 base and J 0 bases; bases outside gene matches: 10. CDR3 in DNA: TGCGCCAGCAGCCAAGCGGTAGCGGGGGCCCACTTCTCCTACGAGCAGTACTTC. This encodes CASSQAVAGAHFSYEQYF.

The V gene is TRBV6-6, the J gene TRBJ1-1, with D maybe TRBD1 (6 bases). The ends were cut back, 6 bases at V and 6 bases at J, with 14 bases in the middle. The CDR3 totals 13 residues. The germline V gene has CDR1 MNHNY and CDR2 SVGAGI (reference sequence). CDR3 loop: CASSPTGTAEAFF. CDR3 DNA: TGTGCCAGCAGCCCCACAGGGACGGCTGAAGCTTTCTTT.

This clone was found once. The CDR3 DNA follows: TGTGCCAGCTCCCAGGGACAGGGGGGACAGCCCCAGCATTTT. Translation: CASSQGQGGQPQHF. The V and J genes are TRBV27 and TRBJ1-5; 11 nucleotides line up with TRBD1. Germline CDR1 is MNHEY and CDR2 is SMNVEV (reference sequence). Unmatched junction bases numbered 7, after V lost 8 bases and J lost 7 bases. The CDR3 spans 14 residues.

The V and J genes are TRBV5-4 and TRBJ1-1, with D uncertain. The CDR3 sequence is 14 residues long. V was shortened by 4 bases and J by 1 base, with 11 bases between the two germline ends. Germline lookup yields CDR1 SGHNT and CDR2 YYREEE (reference sequence). The CDR3 protein is CASSRVGGNTEAFF. Written as DNA, the CDR3 is TGTGCCAGCAGCCGCGTTGGAGGGAACACTGAAGCTTTCTTT.

This rearrangement joins TRBV27 to TRBJ1-6; no firm D call. Trimming took 3 bases from V and 0 from J, leaving 9 bases between them. From germline, CDR1 is MNHEY and CDR2 SMNVEV (reference sequence). CDR3 length equals 16 residues. CDR3 DNA sequence: TGTGCCAGCAGTTTTTCCACGAGCTCCTATAATTCACCCCTCCACTTT. Translation: CASSFSTSSYNSPLHF.

The chain has TRBV5-6 and TRBJ1-2, with D unresolved. CDR3 length: 12 amino acids. Germline values: CDR1 SGHDT, CDR2 YYEEEE. Trimming cost V 4 bases and J 5 bases, with 9 bases left between them. This CDR3 reads CASSPRMYGYTF. CDR3 sequence (DNA): TGTGCCAGCAGCCCCCGTATGTATGGCTACACCTTC.

The V and J genes are TRBV11-3 and TRBJ1-2, with D maybe TRBD1 (6 bases). CDR1 and CDR2 from the germline V gene are SGHNT and YENEEA. This CDR3 region has 13 residues. Trimming left V 0 bases short and J 13 bases short, with 15 bases between. CDR3 nucleotides: TGTGCCAGCAGCTTAGATCCTACGACAGGAACCACCTTC. Protein: CASSLDPTTGTTF.

The chain carries TRBV5-1 and TRBJ2-5, with D possibly TRBD1 on 6 matching bases. Germline loops: CDR1 SGHRS, CDR2 YFSETQ. Trimming pared 0 bases from V and 5 bases from J, leaving 8 bases between. CDR3 length: 13 amino acids. CDR3: CASSLGQAETQYF. The CDR3 nucleotides read TGCGCCAGCAGCTTGGGACAGGCGGAGACCCAGTACTTC.

This clone was detected only a few times. J is TRBJ2-5 and V is TRBV5-1, with TRBD1 matching over 7 bases. Germline loops: CDR1 SGHRS, CDR2 YFSETQ. J lost 4 bases, V lost 2 bases, and 8 bases had no gene match. This CDR3 has 15 amino acids. This CDR3 is CASSFGLQGRETQYF. CDR3 DNA sequence: TGCGCCAGCAGCTTTGGGCTACAGGGGAGAGAGACCCAGTACTTC.

This clone was counted once. The J gene is TRBJ1-6, the V gene TRBV5-6, with TRBD1 matching over 7 bases. The CDR3 is 15 residues long. Germline lookup yields CDR1 SGHDT and CDR2 YYEEEE. Germline trimming cut 4 bases from V and 6 bases from J; bases unmatched to any gene: 7. The DNA of the CDR3 is TGTGCCAGCAGCATCGGACAGGCCAGTAATTCACCCCTCCACTTT. Protein: CASSIGQASNSPLHF.

This clone was seen a single time. The V call is TRBV5-6, the J call TRBJ1-4; D unclear. The CDR3 runs 12 residues. Trimming removed 4 bases from V and 7 bases from J, with 8 bases in between. The V gene's germline CDR1 is SGHDT and CDR2 YYEEEE. CDR3 nucleotide sequence: TGTGCCAGCAGCCGAGGATCTGAAAAACTGTTTTTT. It specifies CASSRGSEKLFF.

The V gene is TRBV3-1 (or the pseudogene TRBV3-2), the J gene TRBJ1-6; 7 bases line up with TRBD1. Germline V gives CDR1 LGHDT, CDR2 YNNKEL (reference sequence). This CDR3 comprises 14 residues. The V gene end was trimmed by 0 bases and the J gene end by 9 bases; junction bases not matched to a gene: 2. The CDR3 is CASSQEYRGSPLHF. The CDR3 DNA follows: TGTGCCAGCAGCCAAGAATACAGGGGTTCACCCCTCCACTTT.